This paragraph reports one T cell receptor (beta chain). Antigen: not known. These data come from a study of regulatory dendritic cells for organ transplantation. Deletions cut 0 bases from V and 4 bases from J, with 12 bases between. CDR1 and CDR2 (germline): MNHEY, SMNVEV (reference sequence). The CDR3 contains 16 residues. The data were produced by immunoSEQ multiplex PCR, yet TCRdb's version contains in-frame clones alone and is incomplete. This sample has approximately 12,000 clones, with 74% found just once. Sorted subsets were CFSE-labeled and cultured approximately 5 days with allogeneic dendritic cells. FACS sorted CD4+ or CD8+ T cells into CD45RA+ naive and CD45RO+ memory.

The receptor was derived from a human donor in good health. Input material: naive CD4+ T cells from blood cultured with regulatory dendritic cells. The subset here: CD45RA+ naive T cells. V gene TRBV27 combines with J gene TRBJ1-4; possibly TRBD1 for D (5 bases). DNA of the CDR3: TGTGCCAGCAGTTTATCTGGGGCCAGCAATAATGAAAAACTGTTTTTT. Protein product: CASSLSGASNNEKLFF.